This T cell receptor beta chain was obtained from a study of blood T cell repertoires in COVID-19. Overall study: Both acute and convalescent COVID-19 samples were obtained from the United States, Italy and Spain. Sources were T cells, B-cell-depleted T cells, or PBMCs; the material itself was cDNA or gDNA.

In the authors' methods: Scientists estimated how many nucleated cells there were by amplifying reference gene primers. Method: immunoSEQ multiplex PCR; TCRdb's copy keeps in-frame clones and lacks some. V, J and clone size reflect that table, while D and trimming were determined from the DNA. In the table there are fewer than 200,000 clones, under 85% of which are singletons. The CDR3 is 15 amino acids. After removal of 4 bases from V and 8 bases from J, the junction contained 9 bases not matched to a gene. Germline lookup yields CDR1 SGHRS and CDR2 YFSETQ. The sequenced sample was peripheral blood. This TCR was sampled from a woman older than 75 with acute or convalescent COVID-19. V usage is TRBV5-1 and J usage is TRBJ1-2; TRBD1 matches 12 bases. The CDR3 spells CASSPPGQGAQGYTF. The CDR3 bases are TGCGCCAGCAGCCCGCCGGGACAGGGGGCGCAGGGCTACACCTTC.